What follows are 28 T cell receptor beta chains derived from one specimen sequenced in a study of tumor-infiltrating lymphocytes in primary liver carcinoma. cDNA specific to TCR beta was made from approximately 0.55 ug of total RNA, with a constant-region primer employed for priming. Each TCR beta library was derived from three nested multiplex PCR rounds that employed slightly modified ARM-PCR. Two initial PCR rounds of about 9 cycles each paired TRBV1-TRBV30 forward primers with a C-beta reverse primer. TCRdb reanalysed the multiplex PCR reads using MiXCR and keeps one entry per CDR3 protein. The table shows 300,000 to 400,000 distinct CDR3 sequences, with about two thirds occurring only once. The blood RNA (from unsorted whole blood) was obtained, and germline DNA was also extracted. Sequenced: peripheral blood. All receptors derive from a man in his forties with primary liver carcinoma and hepatitis B virus infection.

With regard to this clonotype: A junction end diverges from the germline sequence, so it may reflect a read error. This chain connects TRBV6-2 or TRBV6-3 to TRBJ2-1, with D possibly matching TRBD1 (5 bases). This CDR3 has 16 residues. Germline lookup yields CDR1 MNHEY and CDR2 SVGEGT. The CDR3: CGSSYNPGISYNEQFF. In nucleotides, the CDR3 is TGTGGCAGCAGTTACAATCCAGGGATCTCCTACAATGAGCAGTTCTTC.

This rearrangement joins TRBV5-1 to TRBJ2-7; D call uncertain. With 1 base removed from V and 6 bases from J, the gap between germline ends came to 11 bases. The CDR3 contains 13 residues. Germline V gene sequence: CDR1 SGHRS, CDR2 YFSETQ. DNA for the CDR3: TGCGCCAGCAGCTTGCTCGGGCTCGGCGAGCAGTACTTC. Its translation is CASSLLGLGEQYF.

In this sample, this clonotype turned up once. Possible read error: a much larger clone is one base away. This chain links TRBV29-1 with TRBJ2-7, with TRBD1 as a possible D gene (6 bases). Germline values: CDR1 SQVTM, CDR2 ANQGSEA. The CDR3 length is 13 residues. Trimming removed 8 bases from V and 1 base from J, with 15 bases in between. CDR3 coding DNA: TGCAGCACCCGGATGCAGGGGTCCTACGAGCAGTACTTC. Translated: CSTRMQGSYEQYF.

Note on this clonotype: A single base separates this from a much larger clone, so it may be a read error. The J gene is TRBJ2-7, the V gene TRBV6-5; D is unclear. The V end was cut by 0 bases, the J end by 3 bases, with 15 bases between. Germline V gene sequence: CDR1 MNHEY, CDR2 SVGAGI. The CDR3 sequence is 16 residues long. CDR3 residues: CASSYSTAPVHYEQYF. In DNA form, the CDR3 reads TGTGCCAGCAGTTACTCGACGGCCCCAGTGCACTACGAGCAGTACTTC.

Comment on this clonotype: It is likely a read error, because the conserved phenylalanine at the end of the CDR3 is missing. The chain combines TRBV11-2 with TRBJ1-1; no clear D. Germline CDR1 reads SGHAT; CDR2 reads FQNNGV. This CDR3 is 13 amino acids long. The CDR3 region is CASSLDQPAEAFI. The CDR3 DNA reads as TGCGCCAGCAGCTTAGATCAGCCAGCTGAAGCTTTCATT.

Details on this clonotype: A junction boundary mismatches the germline segment, possibly from a read error. This chain joins TRBV5-4 and TRBJ2-3, with a possible D match to TRBD2 (5 bases). CDR1 SGHNT and CDR2 YYREEE come from the germline V gene (reference sequence). The CDR3 extends over 13 amino acids. CDR3 sequence: CASRGAEGDTQYF. For the CDR3, the DNA is TGTGCCAGCAGGGGAGCAGAGGGAGATACGCAGTATTTC.

This clonotype showed up just a few times. This rearrangement joins TRBV4-1 to TRBJ2-5; 7 bases are a match to TRBD1. Germline assignment: CDR1 MGHRA and CDR2 YSYEKL. Unmatched junction bases numbered 7, after V lost 3 bases and J lost 0 bases. The CDR3 is made up of 16 amino acids. Here the CDR3 DNA reads TGCGCCAGCAGCCACCCGGGACAGTCGCACCAAGAGACCCAGTACTTC. It codes for CASSHPGQSHQETQYF.

Turning to this clonotype: The junction and the germline gene differ at one end; a read error may be behind it. This chain joins TRBV6-5 and TRBJ2-2; 7 nucleotides agree with TRBD1. This CDR3 spans 14 amino acids. From germline, CDR1 is MNHEY and CDR2 SVGAGI. DNA of the CDR3: TGTTCCAGCAGAGGGACAGACATCACCGGGGAGCTGTTTTTT. Protein product: CSSRGTDITGELFF.

The chain joins TRBV11-2 to TRBJ2-7; no definite D call. CDR1 and CDR2 from the germline V gene are SGHAT and FQNNGV. The CDR3 covers 13 residues. The CDR3 loop is CVSSRTQSYEQYF. CDR3 DNA: TGTGTTAGCAGCCGAACACAGTCCTACGAGCAGTACTTC.

As regards this clonotype: At one boundary the junction diverges from the germline segment, which might be a read error. The J gene is TRBJ2-7, the V gene TRBV4-2; TRBD1 might be the D (5 bases). The CDR3 is 13 amino acids. The germline V gene encodes CDR1 LGHNA and CDR2 YNFKEQ. CDR3 coding DNA: TGCGCCAGCATCCAAGTAGGGGTTCTCGAGCAGTACTTC. Translating gives CASIQVGVLEQYF.

This clonotype appeared once. In this CDR3 the conserved last residue, phenylalanine or tryptophan, is missing, so a read error is likely. V gene TRBV6-1 combines with J gene TRBJ2-3, with D unresolved. The germline V gene has CDR1 MNHNS and CDR2 SASEGT. Trimming left V 4 bases short and J 0 bases short, with 8 bases between. The CDR3 extends over 14 amino acids. In nucleotides, the CDR3 is TGTGCCAGCAGTGGACCTACTAGCACAGATACGCAGTATTTG. It translates to CASSGPTSTDTQYL.

With respect to this clonotype: The CDR3 ends on some other residue instead of the conserved phenylalanine or tryptophan, so this is likely a read error. This chain uses TRBV7-9 with TRBJ1-1; 8 nucleotides match TRBD1. Germline values: CDR1 SEHNR, CDR2 FQNEAQ (reference sequence). The V segment lost 3 bases and the J segment 6 bases; nucleotides outside the gene matches: 6. The CDR3 runs 14 residues. The CDR3 protein is CASSFGQGFAEAFS. The CDR3, as DNA: TGTGCCAGCAGCTTCGGACAGGGCTTCGCTGAAGCTTTCTCT.

This clonotype was recorded at least ten times. The CDR3 reads CASSQSGLAGNTDTQYF. As DNA, the CDR3 is TGCGCCAGCAGCCAATCTGGACTAGCGGGAAACACAGATACGCAGTATTTT. The J gene is TRBJ2-3, the V gene TRBV4-1; TRBD2 matches 12 bases. Germline V gene sequence: CDR1 MGHRA, CDR2 YSYEKL. Trimming removed 2 bases from V and 2 bases from J; junction bases left unmatched: 5. The CDR3 has 17 residues.

Comment on this clonotype: At one boundary the junction diverges from the germline segment, which might be a read error. This chain links TRBV29-1 with TRBJ2-5; no clear D. Germline CDR1 and CDR2: SQVTM and ANQGSEA. This CDR3 spans 12 amino acids. The CDR3 DNA sequence: TGCAGCGTCGCCTTCGGTGGGCCGGCCCGGTATTTC. It translates to CSVAFGGPARYF.

The gene calls are TRBV5-1 and TRBJ2-5, with D maybe TRBD2 (6 bases). Deletions cut 4 bases from V and 4 bases from J, with 14 bases between. The CDR3 runs to 14 residues. The germline V gene has CDR1 SGHRS and CDR2 YFSETQ. CDR3 amino acids: CASSRNPGGETQYF. Here the CDR3 DNA reads TGCGCCAGCAGCAGGAATCCCGGGGGAGAGACCCAGTACTTC.

This clonotype was counted a single time. One end of the junction is discordant with germline, which a read error may explain. The rearrangement joins TRBV7-8 to TRBJ1-1; TRBD1 is a possible D gene (5 bases). The CDR3 covers 14 residues. Germline V lookup: CDR1 SGHVS, CDR2 FQNEAQ. The CDR3 reads CASSLAVGDTETFF. Here the CDR3 DNA reads TGTGCCAGCAGCTTAGCAGTAGGGGATACTGAAACTTTCTTT.

Notes on this clonotype: A much larger clonotype is one base distant, so this may be a read error. This sequence joins TRBV6-5 and TRBJ1-5; no firm D call. The CDR3 runs 16 residues. Germline V CDR1 and CDR2: MNHEY, SVGAGI. V lost 5 bases and J 5 bases, leaving 19 bases between the germline ends. CDR3 sequence: CASSMTQPGVDQPQHF. DNA for the CDR3: TGTGCCAGCAGTATGACCCAGCCTGGGGTCGATCAGCCCCAGCATTTT.

The rearrangement uses TRBV28 and TRBJ2-7, with D perhaps TRBD1 or TRBD2 (5 bases each). The CDR3 runs to 16 residues. Germline CDR1 MDHEN, CDR2 SYDVKM. V was cut by 10 bases and J by 0 bases, with 22 bases left in between. The CDR3 sequence: CATHRREYPYSYEQYF. The CDR3 DNA is TGTGCCACCCACCGCAGGGAGTATCCTTACTCCTACGAGCAGTACTTC.

A remark on this clonotype: A much bigger clone sits one base away, suggesting this may be a read error. The chain is built from TRBV29-1 and TRBJ2-3; D remains ambiguous. CDR1 and CDR2 (germline): SQVTM, ANQGSEA. The CDR3 covers 12 residues. V dropped 3 bases and J dropped 9 bases, with 13 bases sitting between them. The CDR3 here is CSVDRTHHTQYF. The DNA for the CDR3 is TGCAGCGTTGACCGAACACATCACACGCAGTATTTT.

On this clonotype: This may come from a read error, since a much larger clone is one base off. J is TRBJ2-7 and V is TRBV12-5, with TRBD1 as a possible D gene (6 bases). The V end lost 5 bases, the J end lost 5 bases, and 10 bases lay between the germline ends. Per germline, CDR1 LGHNT and CDR2 FRNRAP. There are 12 residues in the CDR3. As DNA, the CDR3 is TGTGCTAGTGGTGTCAGGGACAACGAGCAGTACTTC. As protein: CASGVRDNEQYF.

This clonotype was detected once. The chain links TRBV6-6 to TRBJ1-1, with D unclear. The CDR3 covers 13 residues. V was cut by 7 bases and J by 5 bases, with 14 bases left in between. Germline lookup yields CDR1 MNHNY and CDR2 SVGAGI (reference sequence). CDR3 bases: TGTGCCAGCATTACACGGGAGTGGACTGAAGCTTTCTTT. As protein: CASITREWTEAFF.

This clonotype has only one observation. The genes are TRBV6-5 and TRBJ2-1, with D unresolved. V was pared by 10 bases and J by 2 bases, with 12 bases between. Germline V CDR1 and CDR2: MNHEY, SVGAGI. The CDR3 loop spans 13 amino acids. Here the CDR3 reads CAIETPAYNEQFF. CDR3 nucleotide sequence: TGTGCCATCGAGACTCCCGCCTACAATGAGCAGTTCTTC.

This clonotype was seen at least ten times. The rearrangement uses TRBV12-3 or TRBV12-4 and TRBJ2-7; tentative D call: TRBD2 (6 bases). The CDR3 is 13 residues long. V was shortened by 3 bases and J by 4 bases, with 10 bases between the two germline ends. DNA of the CDR3: TGTGCCAGCAGTTTCTTAGGGACTTACGAGCAGTACTTC. This codes for CASSFLGTYEQYF.

V gene TRBV11-1 combines with J gene TRBJ2-1; the match to TRBD1 covers 11 bases. The CDR3 sequence is 15 residues long. V lost 7 bases to trimming and J lost 7 bases; unmatched junction nucleotides: 9. Germline assignment: CDR1 SGHAT and CDR2 FQDESV (reference sequence). The CDR3 here is CASILGTGGRNEQFF. CDR3 sequence (DNA): TGTGCCAGCATTTTAGGGACAGGGGGTAGGAATGAGCAGTTCTTC.

About this clonotype itself: Possible read error: a much larger clone is one base away. The chain joins TRBV6-6 to TRBJ1-5; D is perhaps TRBD1 (6 bases). CDR3 size: 13 residues. Per germline, CDR1 MNHNY and CDR2 SVGAGI (reference sequence). V was trimmed by 6 bases and J by 4 bases, leaving 10 bases between them. CDR3 in DNA: TGTGCCAGCAGCACAGGGAAGAATCAGCCCCAGCATTTT. Translating it yields CASSTGKNQPQHF.

In regard to this clonotype: The germline gene is not matched at one end of the junction; a read error may be the cause. The CDR3 bases are TGTGCCATCAGTGAGACCCCACTAACGGGAGATGCGGATACGCGGTATTTT. This sequence encodes CAISETPLTGDADTRYF. This chain links TRBV10-3 with TRBJ2-3; D perhaps matches TRBD2 (6 bases). The CDR3 sequence is 17 residues long. The germline V gene has CDR1 ENHRY and CDR2 SYGVKD.

Regarding this clonotype: A read error may explain this, as a much larger clone is one base away. The missing conserved phenylalanine or tryptophan at the end of this CDR3 makes a read error likely. This rearrangement joins TRBV4-1 to TRBJ2-1; 12 bases map to TRBD1. From germline, CDR1 is MGHRA and CDR2 YSYEKL. This CDR3 has 15 amino acids. V dropped 3 bases and J dropped 5; count of bases not matched to a gene: 2. CDR3 region: CASSQGTGGNNEQFS. The CDR3 DNA reads TGCGCCAGCAGCCAGGGGACAGGGGGCAACAATGAGCAGTTCTCC.

About this clonotype: Sequence at one end of the junction differs from germline and may be a read error. The genes are TRBV6-5 and TRBJ1-1, with D uncertain. Per the germline V gene, CDR1 is MNHEY and CDR2 is SVGAGI. CDR3 length equals 12 residues. The CDR3 reads CVSSQGPTEAFF. CDR3 DNA sequence: TGTGTCAGCAGTCAAGGGCCCACTGAAGCTTTCTTT.